This note documents a single T cell receptor beta chain sequence. Antigen: not known. This record comes from a study of stem cell transplantation in POMP-related autoinflammatory disease. Study in general: DNA chimerism showed 100% graft donor engraftment of neutrophils and platelets through one year. Study-level results: Fewer unique TRB V-J gene pairings were identified in patients with PRAID. In patients with PRAID, every analyzed T-cell subset tended to show lower diversity and higher clonality.

The CDR3 contains 13 residues. Germline loops: CDR1 WNHNN, CDR2 SYGVQD (reference sequence). Trimming shortened V by 11 bases and J by 3 bases, and 14 bases separated the two germline ends. Assay: immunoSEQ multiplex PCR; the TCRdb copy retains only in-frame clones and omits some. The sample includes thousands of clones, 88% of them seen just once. The chain employs TRBV10-1 and TRBJ2-1; D is ambiguous. The sequencing used CD8+ T cells from PBMCs, collected after stem cell transplantation. This clonotype was obtained from a human patient with POMP-related autoinflammation and immune dysregulation (PRAID). Some T cells here may be from the graft donor. This CDR3 reads CALFRSSYNEQFF. CDR3 DNA: TGCGCCCTCTTCCGGTCCAGCTACAATGAGCAGTTCTTC.